This is a list of T cell receptor beta chains from one sample in a study of shared clonotypes between healthy human individuals. This table comes from immunoSEQ multiplex PCR, and its TCRdb copy is limited to in-frame clones, with some not included. The top ten clones hold about 0.13% of a sample with 2 million to 2.5 million clones, around 95% of them seen once. The source material was naive CD4+ T cells sorted from blood. The receptors were gathered from a man aged 18 to 29 in good health. CDR3s include the opening cysteine and the closing phenylalanine or tryptophan. The D gene is left open where the match is weak. Not every row has a clone size; where given, it reads once, few, many or a size class.

>-|TRBJ1-1|few|TRBV20-1
TGCAGTGCTAGAGACCTACCGAGCACCCGGTTT
CSARDLPSTRF
>TRBD1|TRBJ2-7|-|TRBV30
TGTGCCTGGAGTGTAGATTTTCTCGGACAGGTGAACTACGAGCAGTACTTC
CAWSVDFLGQVNYEQYF
>TRBD2|TRBJ2-5|-|TRBV6-5
TGTGCCAGCAGACTCATACCCGGGGGGGAGACCCAGTACTTC
CASRLIPGGETQYF
>-|TRBJ2-3|once|TRBV18
TGTGCCAGCTCACCTTTCGACTTTTACACAGATACGCAGTATTTT
CASSPFDFYTDTQYF
>TRBD1|TRBJ1-6|-|TRBV6-6
TGTGCCAGCAGTTACTCGACAGGGGGCCGAAATTCACCCCTCCACTTT
CASSYSTGGRNSPLHF
>-|TRBJ2-3|-|TRBV30
TGTGCCTGGAGGAATCTGTATTTT
CAWRNLYF
>-|TRBJ2-5|-|TRBV6-1
TGTGCCAGCAGTCCAGGGCAGGGCCAAGAGACCCAGTACTTC
CASSPGQGQETQYF
>-|TRBJ2-7|-|TRBV6-6
TGTGCCAGCAGTTACGGGGTTTCCTACGAGCAGTACTTC
CASSYGVSYEQYF
>-|TRBJ1-4|-|TRBV28
TGTGCCAGCAGTTTAACGGATTTTAATGAAAAACTGTTTTTT
CASSLTDFNEKLFF
>-|TRBJ2-1|-|TRBV9
TGTGCCAGCAGCGTAGACGCTCACAGTCCCTACAATGAGCAGTTCTTC
CASSVDAHSPYNEQFF
>-|TRBJ1-5|once|TRBV7-9
TGTGCCAGCAGCTTAGTATCAGGCCAGCTCAATCAGCCCCAGCATTTT
CASSLVSGQLNQPQHF
>TRBD1|TRBJ2-1|-|TRBV11-3
TGTGCCAGCAGCTTAACGGGACAGGGCCTGGGTACGAATGAGCAGTTCTTC
CASSLTGQGLGTNEQFF
>TRBD1|TRBJ1-5|few|TRBV19
TGTGCCAGTAGAGATACAGGGGTACAGCCCCAGCATTTT
CASRDTGVQPQHF
>-|TRBJ1-2|-|TRBV18
TGTGCCAGCTCACCGGGGCGGGACATTAACTATGGCTACACCTTC
CASSPGRDINYGYTF
>TRBD2|TRBJ2-3|-|TRBV23-1
TGCGCCAGCAGTCAACCGGGACTAGCGGGGCTCGGGGATACGCAGTATTTT
CASSQPGLAGLGDTQYF
>-|TRBJ1-3|-|TRBV6-5
TGTGCCAGCAGTTCCACAGGGTTTCCTGGAAACACCATATATTTT
CASSSTGFPGNTIYF
>TRBD1|TRBJ2-7|-|TRBV27
TGTGCCAGCAGTCGGTTCGGGACAGGGGTATCCGAGCAGTACTTC
CASSRFGTGVSEQYF
>-|TRBJ2-7|-|TRBV6-6
TGTGCCAGCAGTCACACTTTTACAGGGTACGGCGAGCAGTACTTC
CASSHTFTGYGEQYF
>-|TRBJ2-1|-|TRBV6-5
TGTGCCAGCAGAAGACTAGTCTCTCTTACTAATGAGCAGTTCTTC
CASRRLVSLTNEQFF
>TRBD1|TRBJ1-2|-|TRBV30
TGTGCCTGGAGGACAGGGGCTAACTATGGCTACACCTTC
CAWRTGANYGYTF
>TRBD1|TRBJ1-1|-|TRBV5-1
TGCGCCAGCAGCTTGATGACAGGGTCGAACGCTGAAGCTTTCTTT
CASSLMTGSNAEAFF
>TRBD2|TRBJ2-3|-|TRBV4-3
TGCGCCAGCAGCCAAGGGACTAGCGGCACGAATACGCAGTATTTT
CASSQGTSGTNTQYF
>TRBD1|TRBJ1-5|-|TRBV28
TGTGCCAGCAGTCGGGGCGAGACAGGGAGCAATCAGCCCCAGCATTTT
CASSRGETGSNQPQHF
>-|TRBJ2-7|-|TRBV6-1
TGTGCCAGCAGTTTGGGACGGCCGCCCTACGAGCAGTACTTC
CASSLGRPPYEQYF
>-|TRBJ1-2|-|TRBV7-9
TGTGCCAGTTGCCGTACCACTGCGCCTAACTATGGCTACACCTTC
CASCRTTAPNYGYTF
>-|TRBJ2-5|once|TRBV9
TGTGCCAGCAGCGTAGGTGGTCTGGTAGAGACCCAGTACTTC
CASSVGGLVETQYF
>-|TRBJ1-3|-|TRBV6-5
TGTGCCAGCAGTTACCTGCAGAACACCATATATTTT
CASSYLQNTIYF
>-|TRBJ1-6|-|TRBV11-2
TGTGCCAGCAGCTTAGTGGGTGGCCGGTGGATGGGCAATTCACCCCTCCACTTT
CASSLVGGRWMGNSPLHF